These 32 T cell receptor beta chains were sequenced from one sample in a study of T cell responses to AZD1222 COVID-19 vaccine. TCRdb's table, derived via immunoSEQ multiplex PCR, lists solely in-frame clones and lacks some. Altogether about 150,000 clones are present, 90% to 95% being singletons, with the ten largest covering about 3.8%. Here the sequenced sample was peripheral blood, taken 28 days after the second AZD1222 dose. These receptors all stem from an adult who received the AZD1222 COVID-19 vaccine.

J is TRBJ2-7 and V is TRBV10-3; maybe TRBD2 (5 bases). Trimming removed 0 bases from V and 6 bases from J, with 12 bases in between. The CDR3 sequence is 14 residues long. CDR1 ENHRY and CDR2 SYGVKD come from the germline V gene. CDR3 in DNA: TGTGCCATCAGTGAGTCCGGGCGGAGCGGCGAGCAGTACTTC. Its translation: CAISESGRSGEQYF.

The chain uses TRBV11-3 and TRBJ2-1, with 10 bases aligning to TRBD2. The trim removed 5 bases at V and 7 bases at J, leaving 5 bases unmatched. There are 14 residues in the CDR3. Germline values: CDR1 SGHNT, CDR2 YENEEA. CDR3 bases: TGTGCCAGCAGCCCCCGGACTAGCGGTAATGAGCAGTTCTTC. It specifies CASSPRTSGNEQFF.

This sequence joins TRBV27 and TRBJ2-1; maybe TRBD2 (5 bases). Trimming removed 7 bases from V and 3 bases from J, with 13 bases in between. This CDR3 has 14 amino acids. Germline CDR1 MNHEY, CDR2 SMNVEV (reference sequence). The CDR3, as DNA: TGTGCCAGCACCCCACGGGCGGGCTACAATGAGCAGTTCTTC. Protein sequence: CASTPRAGYNEQFF.

This chain links TRBV7-8 with TRBJ1-1; D is undetermined. Trimming removed 5 bases from V and 7 bases from J, with 8 bases in between. CDR1 and CDR2 (germline): SGHVS, FQNEAQ. This CDR3 contains 11 residues. The CDR3 DNA sequence: TGTGCCAGCAGCCGCCTAAGTGAAGCTTTCTTT. Residues: CASSRLSEAFF.

The genes are TRBV3-1 (or the pseudogene TRBV3-2) and TRBJ1-2; TRBD1 might be the D (5 bases). Trimming took off 0 bases at V and 2 bases at J, with 7 bases between the two ends. Germline-derived CDR1 and CDR2 are LGHDT and YNNKEL (reference sequence). The CDR3 has 14 amino acids. The CDR3 loop reads CASSQEGTNYGYTF. Written as DNA, the CDR3 is TGTGCCAGCAGCCAAGAAGGGACCAACTATGGCTACACCTTC.

The J gene is TRBJ2-3, the V gene TRBV4-1; a weak D match, TRBD1 (6 bases). The CDR3 runs to 13 residues. V was pared by 2 bases and J by 3 bases, with 6 bases between. The germline V gene has CDR1 MGHRA and CDR2 YSYEKL. DNA for the CDR3: TGCGCCAGCAGCCAACAGGGGACAGATACGCAGTATTTT. It encodes CASSQQGTDTQYF.

This chain uses TRBV19 with TRBJ1-2; 11 bases match TRBD1. CDR3 length: 15 amino acids. Germline V gives CDR1 LNHDA, CDR2 SQIVND (reference sequence). The V gene end was trimmed by 8 bases and the J gene end by 6 bases; junction bases not matched to a gene: 11. CDR3 sequence: CASPWGQGEMNGYTF. The CDR3, as DNA: TGTGCCAGTCCCTGGGGACAGGGGGAAATGAATGGCTACACCTTC.

This clone was detected many times. V gene TRBV3-1 (or the pseudogene TRBV3-2) combines with J gene TRBJ2-7; tentative D call: TRBD2 (5 bases). The CDR3 consists of 17 residues. Germline V CDR1 and CDR2: LGHDT, YNNKEL (reference sequence). The V end lost 0 bases, the J end lost 2 bases, and 17 bases lay between the germline ends. The CDR3 reads CASSQERPGSQPYEQYF. DNA of the CDR3: TGTGCCAGCAGCCAAGAAAGGCCGGGGAGTCAGCCCTACGAGCAGTACTTC.

This clone showed up many times. V and J are TRBV19 and TRBJ2-7; 8 positions agree with TRBD1. Germline assignment: CDR1 LNHDA and CDR2 SQIVND (reference sequence). After removal of 7 bases from V and 6 bases from J, the junction contained 17 bases not matched to a gene. CDR3 length: 16 residues. The CDR3 region has the DNA TGTGCCAGTACCCCCACCGCAGGGGGCCTCGATTTCGAGCAGTACTTC. Residues: CASTPTAGGLDFEQYF.

The rearrangement joins TRBV5-8 to TRBJ1-2; TRBD1 matches at 7 bases. V lost 1 base and J lost 3; bases outside the gene matches: 3. The V gene's germline CDR1 is SGHTS and CDR2 YDEGEE. The CDR3 sequence is 14 residues long. Here the CDR3 DNA reads TGTGCCAGCAGCTTGTACAGGGGTGACTATGGCTACACCTTC. Protein product: CASSLYRGDYGYTF.

This sequence joins TRBV10-3 and TRBJ1-2; 9 nucleotides line up with TRBD1. Trimming took 2 bases from V and 8 from J; bases not matched to a gene: 3. Germline values: CDR1 ENHRY, CDR2 SYGVKD. The CDR3 spans 13 residues. The CDR3 loop reads CAISERDREGYTF. CDR3 DNA sequence: TGTGCCATCAGTGAGAGGGACAGGGAGGGCTACACCTTC.

This rearrangement joins TRBV7-9 to TRBJ1-2; D ambiguous. The CDR3 covers 16 residues. Trimming cost V 5 bases and J 0 bases, with 16 bases left between them. CDR1 is SEHNR, CDR2 FQNEAQ, per germline (reference sequence). The CDR3 region has the DNA TGTGCCAGCAGCCCGTCCGGGCGGTTTACTAACTATGGCTACACCTTC. This gives the protein CASSPSGRFTNYGYTF.

The chain couples TRBV25-1 to TRBJ2-1, with D possibly called TRBD1 or TRBD2 (5 bases each). The CDR3 loop spans 16 amino acids. In germline, CDR1 is MGHDK, CDR2 SYGVNS. Trimming left V 3 bases short and J 4 bases short, with 16 bases between. In nucleotides, the CDR3 is TGTGCCAGCAGTGAGGACGGTGGGGGTAGGTACAATGAGCAGTTCTTC. Amino acids: CASSEDGGGRYNEQFF.

The chain links TRBV30 to TRBJ2-7; 10 bases are a match to TRBD1. The germline CDR1 and CDR2 sequences are GTSNPN and SVGIG (reference sequence). The J segment lost 4 bases and the V segment lost 1 base, leaving 10 bases of the junction unmatched. This CDR3 is 16 amino acids long. The CDR3 bases are TGTGCCTGGAGTGGATGGAGGGACAGGGGACCGTACGAGCAGTACTTC. Amino acid sequence: CAWSGWRDRGPYEQYF.

The chain couples TRBV2 to TRBJ1-3; 8 bases are a match to TRBD1. The CDR3 is 15 residues long. J was trimmed by 4 bases and V by 8 bases; bases with no gene match: 10. Germline-derived CDR1 and CDR2 are SNHLY and FYNNEI. The CDR3 here is CASGETGQGGNTIYF. The CDR3 bases are TGTGCCAGCGGGGAGACCGGACAGGGAGGAAACACCATATATTTT.

The chain employs TRBV19 and TRBJ1-5, with no clear D. Trimming pared 7 bases from V and 11 bases from J, leaving 21 bases between. Germline CDR1 reads LNHDA; CDR2 reads SQIVND (reference sequence). The CDR3 runs to 14 residues. The CDR3 DNA reads TGTGCCAGTACCAACAACCCGATGGTTTGGGCCCAGCATTTT. Translation: CASTNNPMVWAQHF.

The chain is built from TRBV5-8 and TRBJ2-1, with a weak D call TRBD2 (6 bases). The length of the CDR3 is 16 residues. Trimming pared 4 bases from V and 2 bases from J, leaving 16 bases between. Germline CDR1 and CDR2: SGHTS and YDEGEE. CDR3 region: CASSRGVAGPYNEQFF. The CDR3 coding sequence is TGTGCCAGCAGCCGCGGGGTCGCTGGCCCCTACAATGAGCAGTTCTTC.

The chain is built from TRBV19 and TRBJ2-7, with TRBD1 as a possible D gene (6 bases). Germline V gene lookup returns CDR1 LNHDA and CDR2 SQIVND (reference sequence). The CDR3 is 14 amino acids. V lost 4 bases and J 5 bases, leaving 15 bases between the germline ends. The CDR3 nucleotides read TGTGCCAGTAGTAGGTACAGGGCTGCAAACGAGCAGTACTTC. Protein sequence: CASSRYRAANEQYF.

V gene TRBV4-1 combines with J gene TRBJ2-5, with D possibly TRBD2 on 6 matching bases. This CDR3 has 15 amino acids. The V gene lost 0 bases and the J gene lost 5 bases, with 13 bases spanning the gap. The germline V gene has CDR1 MGHRA and CDR2 YSYEKL. This CDR3 reads CASSQDPTRGETQYF. In nucleotides, the CDR3 is TGCGCCAGCAGCCAAGATCCGACTAGAGGGGAGACCCAGTACTTC.

The chain links TRBV27 to TRBJ1-4, with no clear D. V lost 7 bases, J lost 4 bases, and 13 bases lay in between. This CDR3 is 14 amino acids long. CDR1 is MNHEY, CDR2 SMNVEV, per germline (reference sequence). The CDR3 is CASKGTSGNEKLFF. The CDR3 DNA reads TGTGCCAGCAAGGGAACCTCGGGTAATGAAAAACTGTTTTTT. Full variable domain (remainder filled in from reference TRBV27 and TRBJ1-4): EAQVTQNPRYLITVTGKKLTVTCSQNMNHEYMSWYRQDPGLGLRQIYYSMNVEVTDKGDVPEGYKVSRKEKRNFPLILESPSPNQTSLYFCASKGTSGNEKLFFGSGTQLSVL.

This chain connects TRBV7-2 to TRBJ2-1, with D perhaps matching TRBD2 (6 bases). Deletions cut 1 base from V and 7 bases from J, with 20 bases between. CDR1 and CDR2 from the germline V gene are SGHTA and FQGNSA. The CDR3 runs 17 residues. CDR3: CASSLELAGPDRNEQFF. CDR3 DNA: TGTGCCAGCAGCTTAGAGCTGGCGGGGCCCGATAGGAATGAGCAGTTCTTC.

The CDR3 spells CASSFLGGGGYTF. The CDR3, as DNA: TGTGCCAGCAGTTTTCTCGGGGGTGGCGGCTACACCTTC. The rearrangement uses TRBV27 and TRBJ1-2, with TRBD1 as a possible D gene (5 bases). This CDR3 contains 13 residues. In germline, CDR1 is MNHEY, CDR2 SMNVEV (reference sequence). Trimming took off 3 bases at V and 8 bases at J, with 13 bases between the two ends.

This clone has just a few counts. V gene TRBV7-2 combines with J gene TRBJ2-2; D is ambiguous. Germline-derived CDR1 and CDR2 are SGHTA and FQGNSA. The CDR3 runs to 15 residues. The germline V and J ends were trimmed by 3 bases and 1 base, with 9 bases remaining between them. This CDR3 reads CASSFQTGNTGELFF. For the CDR3, the DNA is TGTGCCAGCAGCTTTCAGACGGGGAACACCGGGGAGCTGTTTTTT.

This rearrangement joins TRBV6-2 or TRBV6-3 to TRBJ2-7; 12 positions match TRBD2. The CDR3 length is 14 residues. Germline V gene sequence: CDR1 MNHEY, CDR2 SVGEGT. The V segment lost 5 bases and the J segment 7 bases; nucleotides outside the gene matches: 6. This chain's CDR3 is CASSLAGGPGEQYF. As DNA, the CDR3 is TGTGCCAGCAGTCTAGCGGGAGGGCCGGGGGAGCAGTACTTC.

V and J are TRBV19 and TRBJ2-5; D may be TRBD2 (5 bases). Per the germline V gene, CDR1 is LNHDA and CDR2 is SQIVND (reference sequence). The CDR3 runs to 14 residues. Trimming pared 5 bases from V and 2 bases from J, leaving 12 bases between. As DNA, the CDR3 is TGTGCCAGTAGTGAGGGCACCCGACAAGAGACCCAGTACTTC. As protein: CASSEGTRQETQYF.

The J gene is TRBJ2-3, the V gene TRBV6-1; 13 nucleotides align to TRBD2. The V and J ends lost 0 bases and 10 bases, in that order; junction bases with no gene match: 22. Per germline, CDR1 MNHNS and CDR2 SASEGT. The length of the CDR3 is 21 residues. CDR3 in amino acids: CASSEAAQGRTSGSPAPPQYF. The CDR3 region has the DNA TGTGCCAGCAGTGAAGCTGCGCAGGGGCGGACTAGCGGGAGCCCTGCACCCCCGCAGTATTTT.

The genes are TRBV3-1 (or the pseudogene TRBV3-2) and TRBJ2-7; TRBD2 is a possible D gene (6 bases). Germline values: CDR1 LGHDT, CDR2 YNNKEL (reference sequence). The CDR3 spans 12 residues. The germline V and J ends were trimmed by 2 bases and 6 bases, with 8 bases remaining between them. The CDR3 sequence is CASSQMGGEQYF. CDR3 nucleotide sequence: TGTGCCAGCAGCCAAATGGGGGGCGAGCAGTACTTC.

This rearrangement joins TRBV11-3 to TRBJ2-2; no definite D call. This CDR3 has 13 amino acids. V lost 5 bases to trimming and J lost 0 bases, with 4 bases between them. The germline CDR1 and CDR2 sequences are SGHNT and YENEEA. The CDR3 protein is CASSLTNTGELFF. CDR3 bases: TGTGCCAGCAGCCTAACGAACACCGGGGAGCTGTTTTTT.

The chain links TRBV27 to TRBJ1-1, with 7 bases identical to TRBD1. The germline V gene has CDR1 MNHEY and CDR2 SMNVEV (reference sequence). V lost 8 bases, J lost 4 bases, and 1 base stayed unmatched. The CDR3 totals 11 residues. The CDR3 sequence: CASRQGTEAFF. In DNA, the CDR3 is TGTGCCAGCCGACAGGGCACTGAAGCTTTCTTT.

The chain uses TRBV12-5 and TRBJ2-5; D gene unclear. Germline-derived CDR1 and CDR2 are LGHNT and FRNRAP. V was shortened by 1 base and J by 5 bases, with 5 bases between the two germline ends. The CDR3 is 12 residues long. The CDR3 coding sequence is TGTGCTAGTGGTTTGGCGTCGGAGACCCAGTACTTC. Its protein is CASGLASETQYF.

The chain has TRBV19 and TRBJ2-5; 9 bases map to TRBD1. Germline CDR1 is LNHDA and CDR2 is SQIVND (reference sequence). There are 16 residues in the CDR3. V gave up 6 bases and J gave up 5 bases; unmatched junction bases: 13. As DNA, the CDR3 is TGTGCCAGTAGAGGGACAGGGCCCGGGCGTTGGGAGACCCAGTACTTC. Its protein is CASRGTGPGRWETQYF.

Only one count was recorded for this clone. The chain carries TRBV25-1 and TRBJ1-1; D call uncertain. V lost 5 bases and J lost 1, with 8 bases in between. The V gene's germline CDR1 is MGHDK and CDR2 SYGVNS. This CDR3 contains 13 residues. The CDR3 DNA reads TGTGCCAGCAGTAGGAAGACGAACACTGAAGCTTTCTTT. As protein: CASSRKTNTEAFF.